The 23 T cell receptor beta chains below were found in one sample sequenced in a study of CD8 T cells in ankylosing spondylitis. TCRdb reprocessed the 5' RACE reads with MiXCR, giving one entry per CDR3 protein. The table has 300,000 to 400,000 distinct CDR3 sequences, 20% to 25% seen once. What was sequenced was blood, either unsorted or a sorted T cell fraction (not recorded which). These receptors came from a male donor with ankylosing spondylitis or in good health (not recorded which).

The V gene is TRBV5-6, the J gene TRBJ2-7; D gene unclear. Germline CDR1 is SGHDT and CDR2 is YYEEEE. This CDR3 is built from 14 residues. Trimming shortened V by 4 bases and J by 7 bases, and 18 bases separated the two germline ends. The CDR3, as DNA: TGTGCCAGCAGCATGAGACATACGTTGTGGGAGCAGTACTTC. It specifies CASSMRHTLWEQYF.

The V gene is TRBV30, the J gene TRBJ2-1, with 9 positions matching TRBD1. The CDR3 spans 13 residues. CDR1 is GTSNPN, CDR2 SVGIG, per germline (reference sequence). Germline trimming cut 4 bases from V and 6 bases from J; bases unmatched to any gene: 4. The CDR3 here is CAWTGTGINEQFF. CDR3 bases: TGTGCCTGGACCGGGACAGGGATCAATGAGCAGTTCTTC.

This clonotype occurred many times. The rearrangement uses TRBV12-3 or TRBV12-4 and TRBJ2-1, with D possibly TRBD1 on 5 matching bases. This CDR3 has 16 amino acids. The V gene lost 4 bases and the J gene lost 2 bases, with 15 bases spanning the gap. The CDR3 is CASSSLDRVPYNEQFF. CDR3 sequence (DNA): TGTGCCAGCAGTTCCCTCGACAGAGTTCCCTACAATGAGCAGTTCTTC.

The chain couples TRBV12-3 or TRBV12-4 to TRBJ2-1; D gene uncertain. V dropped 8 bases and J dropped 0 bases, with 11 bases sitting between them. CDR3 length equals 14 residues. The DNA of the CDR3 is TGTGCCAGCCCCCGGCCTAGCTCCTACAATGAGCAGTTCTTC. Encoded protein: CASPRPSSYNEQFF.

This chain joins TRBV12-3 or TRBV12-4 and TRBJ2-1, with 7 bases that match TRBD2. V lost 7 bases and J lost 8; bases outside the gene matches: 5. The CDR3 contains 12 residues. The CDR3 DNA sequence: TGTGCCAGCACTCCACGGGGGGATGAGCAGTTCTTC. It yields the protein CASTPRGDEQFF.

This clonotype was recorded a few times. The V call is TRBV27, the J call TRBJ2-3; a weak D match, TRBD2 (6 bases). V lost 8 bases and J lost 2, with 26 bases in between. The CDR3 has 18 amino acids. Germline CDR1 and CDR2: MNHEY and SMNVEV (reference sequence). CDR3 in DNA: TGTGCCAGCGGCCCGGCGCGAAGGGCGGGAACCTACACAGATACGCAGTATTTT. This codes for CASGPARRAGTYTDTQYF.

The chain has TRBV4-1 and TRBJ2-1, with D perhaps given as TRBD1 or TRBD2 (5 bases each). Germline V gene data show CDR1 as MGHRA and CDR2 as YSYEKL. The CDR3 runs 16 residues. Trimming removed 6 bases from V and 4 bases from J, with 19 bases in between. CDR3 sequence: CASSPNLDGAYNEQFF. CDR3 sequence (DNA): TGCGCCAGCAGTCCTAACCTGGACGGGGCATACAATGAGCAGTTCTTC.

This clonotype occurred once. The CDR3 DNA sequence: TGTGCCAGCTTTGATTTAGGGAAAGAGACCCAGTACTTC. This encodes CASFDLGKETQYF. The chain links TRBV11-2 to TRBJ2-5; no clear D gene. The CDR3 spans 13 residues. With 8 bases removed from V and 3 bases from J, the gap between germline ends came to 13 bases. The germline gives CDR1 SGHAT, CDR2 FQNNGV.

The sample holds a few counts of this clonotype. The V and J genes are TRBV7-9 and TRBJ2-7; D not resolved. V was trimmed by 2 bases and J by 2 bases, leaving 13 bases between them. The CDR3 covers 15 residues. Germline V gene sequence: CDR1 SEHNR, CDR2 FQNEAQ (reference sequence). CDR3 sequence: CASSLFGPSPYEQYF. The CDR3 nucleotides are TGTGCCAGCAGCTTATTTGGTCCTAGTCCCTACGAGCAGTACTTC. Full variable domain (missing parts from reference TRBV7-9 and TRBJ2-7): DTGVSQNPRHKITKRGQNVTFRCDPISEHNRLYWYRQTLGQGPEFLTYFQNEAQLEKSRLLSDRFSAERPKGSFSTLEIQRTEQGDSAMYLCASSLFGPSPYEQYFGPGTRLTVT.

This clonotype was seen a handful of times. This sequence joins TRBV27 and TRBJ2-4; the match to TRBD2 covers 7 bases. The germline CDR1 and CDR2 sequences are MNHEY and SMNVEV (reference sequence). The CDR3 has 18 residues. The trim removed 6 bases at V and 1 base at J, leaving 15 bases unmatched. The CDR3 region is CASSLTAGEGYAKNIQYF. The CDR3 DNA reads as TGTGCCAGCAGCCTAACCGCGGGGGAAGGTTATGCCAAAAACATTCAGTACTTC.

A single count supports this clonotype. The rearrangement uses TRBV30 and TRBJ2-5, with 9 bases aligning to TRBD1. V was clipped by 2 bases and J by 4 bases; unmatched bases: 5. CDR1 and CDR2 (germline): GTSNPN, SVGIG (reference sequence). The CDR3 consists of 14 residues. The CDR3 spells CAWSTTGGAETQYF. The DNA of the CDR3 is TGTGCCTGGAGTACGACAGGGGGGGCAGAGACCCAGTACTTC.

The chain recombines TRBV4-2 with TRBJ2-7; possibly TRBD1 for D (5 bases). The CDR3 runs to 15 residues. Germline V gene data show CDR1 as LGHNA and CDR2 as YNFKEQ. Trimming cost V 0 bases and J 0 bases, with 9 bases left between them. CDR3 in DNA: TGTGCCAGCAGCCAAGAGGCAGGGCCCTCCTACGAGCAGTACTTC. Protein product: CASSQEAGPSYEQYF.

This clonotype was seen a few times. V is TRBV29-1 and J is TRBJ2-7; D gene unclear. Germline V gene data show CDR1 as SQVTM and CDR2 as ANQGSEA. With 1 base removed from V and 0 bases from J, the gap between germline ends came to 10 bases. This CDR3 comprises 14 residues. CDR3 in amino acids: CSVEGQNSSYEQYF. CDR3 DNA: TGCAGCGTTGAAGGTCAAAACAGCTCCTACGAGCAGTACTTC.

The J gene is TRBJ2-3, the V gene TRBV7-2; 7 bases are a match to TRBD1. V shed 1 base and J 3 bases; nucleotides not matched to a gene: 10. The CDR3 loop spans 17 amino acids. CDR1 and CDR2 (germline): SGHTA, FQGNSA. This CDR3 is CASSLGPGTDLTDTQYF. The CDR3 DNA reads TGTGCCAGCAGCTTAGGCCCCGGGACAGATCTAACAGATACGCAGTATTTT.

V gene TRBV29-1 combines with J gene TRBJ2-7; TRBD2 might be the D (5 bases). This CDR3 has 14 amino acids. V dropped 2 bases and J dropped 3 bases, with 14 bases sitting between them. CDR1 is SQVTM and CDR2 is ANQGSEA in the germline V gene. Written as DNA, the CDR3 is TGCAGCGTTGAATTGGCTAGCCCAAGCTACGAGCAGTACTTC. Its translation: CSVELASPSYEQYF.

This clonotype was found a few times. The gene calls are TRBV10-3 and TRBJ2-3; D remains ambiguous. V lost 4 bases to trimming and J lost 6 bases, with 14 bases between them. The CDR3 consists of 14 residues. Germline V gene data show CDR1 as ENHRY and CDR2 as SYGVKD. CDR3 DNA sequence: TGTGCCATCAGTGCCCCTCTCCTAAAGGATACGCAGTATTTT. Its protein is CAISAPLLKDTQYF.

The chain combines TRBV27 with TRBJ1-1; TRBD1 is a possible D gene (5 bases). Trimming took off 6 bases at V and 6 bases at J, with 20 bases between the two ends. The CDR3 is made up of 15 amino acids. CDR1 and CDR2 from the germline V gene are MNHEY and SMNVEV (reference sequence). This chain's CDR3 is CASSPRGTAVSEAFF. CDR3 nucleotide sequence: TGTGCCAGCAGCCCCCGCGGGACGGCCGTTTCTGAAGCTTTCTTT.

The chain has TRBV7-6 and TRBJ2-1; D gene unclear. The CDR3 totals 15 residues. Trimming removed 0 bases from V and 4 bases from J, with 10 bases in between. Germline V lookup: CDR1 SGHVS, CDR2 FNYEAQ. The CDR3 loop is CASSLAETPYNEQFF. CDR3 coding DNA: TGTGCCAGCAGCTTAGCAGAGACACCTTACAATGAGCAGTTCTTC. Complete variable domain (other parts from reference TRBV7-6 and TRBJ2-1): GAGVSQSPRYKVTKRGQDVALRCDPISGHVSLYWYRQALGQGPEFLTYFNYEAQQDKSGLPNDRFSAERPEGSISTLTIQRTEQRDSAMYRCASSLAETPYNEQFFGPGTRLTVL.

This clonotype was detected only a few times. The chain couples TRBV29-1 to TRBJ2-7, with D unclear. Germline-derived CDR1 and CDR2 are SQVTM and ANQGSEA. V lost 1 base to trimming and J lost 4 bases, with 11 bases between them. The CDR3 runs 13 residues. CDR3 in amino acids: CSVEGWGTYEQYF. CDR3 nucleotides: TGCAGCGTTGAAGGTTGGGGTACGTACGAGCAGTACTTC.

This clonotype was detected a few times. The V call is TRBV6-1, the J call TRBJ2-2, with D maybe TRBD1 (6 bases). The germline gives CDR1 MNHNS, CDR2 SASEGT. Deletions cut 6 bases from V and 0 bases from J, with 11 bases between. This CDR3 is 15 amino acids long. DNA for the CDR3: TGTGCCAGCAGCTCCGGGACAACGAACACCGGGGAGCTGTTTTTT. Translated: CASSSGTTNTGELFF.

The rearrangement links TRBV6-6 to TRBJ2-7, with TRBD2 matching 9 bases. CDR1 is MNHNY, CDR2 SVGAGI, per germline (reference sequence). V was clipped by 10 bases and J by 3 bases; unmatched bases: 7. The CDR3 totals 13 residues. This chain's CDR3 is CATAGTSFYEQYF. CDR3 DNA: TGTGCCACCGCCGGGACTAGCTTCTACGAGCAGTACTTC.

This clonotype was seen a handful of times. The chain carries TRBV12-3 or TRBV12-4 and TRBJ1-6; 9 bases line up with TRBD1. CDR3 size: 16 residues. J was trimmed by 1 base and V by 6 bases; bases with no gene match: 4. The CDR3 region is CASSPGQGSYNSPLHF. The CDR3 coding sequence is TGTGCCAGCAGCCCGGGACAGGGTTCCTATAATTCACCCCTCCACTTT.

This chain uses TRBV12-3 or TRBV12-4 with TRBJ2-3, with D tentatively TRBD2 (6 bases). V lost 2 bases to trimming and J lost 4 bases, with 13 bases between them. The CDR3 consists of 15 residues. CDR3 sequence (DNA): TGTGCCAGCAGTTTAATGTGGGAGGTGGCAGATACGCAGTATTTT. It specifies CASSLMWEVADTQYF.